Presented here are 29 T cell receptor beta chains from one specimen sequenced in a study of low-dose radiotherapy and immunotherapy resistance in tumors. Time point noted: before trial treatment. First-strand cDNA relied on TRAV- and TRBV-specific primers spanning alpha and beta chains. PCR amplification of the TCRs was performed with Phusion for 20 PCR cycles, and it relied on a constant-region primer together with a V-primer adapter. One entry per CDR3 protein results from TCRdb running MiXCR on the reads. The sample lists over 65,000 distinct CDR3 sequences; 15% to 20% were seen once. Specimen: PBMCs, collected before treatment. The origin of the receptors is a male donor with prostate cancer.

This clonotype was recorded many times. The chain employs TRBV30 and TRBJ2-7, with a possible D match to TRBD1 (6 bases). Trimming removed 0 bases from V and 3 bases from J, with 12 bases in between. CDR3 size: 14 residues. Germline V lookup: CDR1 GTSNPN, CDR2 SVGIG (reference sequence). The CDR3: CAWSVQGRFYEQYF. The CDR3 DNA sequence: TGTGCCTGGAGTGTACAGGGTCGGTTCTACGAGCAGTACTTC.

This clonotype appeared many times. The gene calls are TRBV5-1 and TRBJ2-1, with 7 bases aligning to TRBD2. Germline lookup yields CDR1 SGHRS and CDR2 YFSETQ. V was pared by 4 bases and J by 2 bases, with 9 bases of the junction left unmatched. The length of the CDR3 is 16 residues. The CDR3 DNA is TGCGCCAGCAGCCTACGGGGGGATCATGCCTACAATGAGCAGTTCTTC. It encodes CASSLRGDHAYNEQFF.

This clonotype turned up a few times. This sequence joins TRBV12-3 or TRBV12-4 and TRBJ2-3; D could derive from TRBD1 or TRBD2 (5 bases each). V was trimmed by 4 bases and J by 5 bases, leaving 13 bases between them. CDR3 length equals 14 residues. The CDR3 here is CASSSGTMGDTQYF. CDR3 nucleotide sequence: TGTGCCAGCAGTTCCGGGACCATGGGAGATACGCAGTATTTT.

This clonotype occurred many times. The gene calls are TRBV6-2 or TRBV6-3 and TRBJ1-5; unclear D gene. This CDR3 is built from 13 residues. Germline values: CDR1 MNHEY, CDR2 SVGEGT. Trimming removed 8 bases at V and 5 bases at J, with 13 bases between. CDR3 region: CASRPWWDQPQHF. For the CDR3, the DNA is TGTGCCAGCCGCCCCTGGTGGGATCAGCCCCAGCATTTT.

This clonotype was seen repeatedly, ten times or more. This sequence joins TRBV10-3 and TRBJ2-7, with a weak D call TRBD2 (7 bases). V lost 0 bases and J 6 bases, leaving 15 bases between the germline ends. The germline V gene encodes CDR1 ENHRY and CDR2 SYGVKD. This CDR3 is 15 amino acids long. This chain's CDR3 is CAISESGGGGSEQYF. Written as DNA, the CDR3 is TGTGCCATCAGTGAGTCGGGGGGAGGGGGTAGCGAGCAGTACTTC.

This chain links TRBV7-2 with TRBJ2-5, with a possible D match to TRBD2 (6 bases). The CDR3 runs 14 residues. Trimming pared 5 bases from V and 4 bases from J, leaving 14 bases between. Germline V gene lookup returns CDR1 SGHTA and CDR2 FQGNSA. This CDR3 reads CASSRFGGLETQYF. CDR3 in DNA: TGTGCCAGCAGCCGGTTTGGAGGGTTAGAGACCCAGTACTTC.

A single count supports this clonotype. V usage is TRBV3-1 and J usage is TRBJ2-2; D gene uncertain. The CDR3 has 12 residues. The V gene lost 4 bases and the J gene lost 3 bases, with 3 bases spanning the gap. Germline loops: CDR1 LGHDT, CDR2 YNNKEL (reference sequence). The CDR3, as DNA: TGTGCCAGCAGCCCGTACACCGGGGAGCTGTTTTTT. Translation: CASSPYTGELFF.

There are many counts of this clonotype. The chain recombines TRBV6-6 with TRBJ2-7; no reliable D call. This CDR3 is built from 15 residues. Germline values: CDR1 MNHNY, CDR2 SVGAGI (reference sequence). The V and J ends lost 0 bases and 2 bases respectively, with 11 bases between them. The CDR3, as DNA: TGTGCCAGCAGTTACTCGGCTTACCCTACCTACGAGCAGTACTTC. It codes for CASSYSAYPTYEQYF.

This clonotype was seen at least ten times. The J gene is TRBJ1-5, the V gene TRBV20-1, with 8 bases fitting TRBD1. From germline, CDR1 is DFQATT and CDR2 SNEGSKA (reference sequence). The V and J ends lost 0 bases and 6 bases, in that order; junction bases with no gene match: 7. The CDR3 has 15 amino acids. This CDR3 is CSARDAGGSSQPQHF. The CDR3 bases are TGCAGTGCTAGAGACGCAGGGGGCTCTAGTCAGCCCCAGCATTTT.

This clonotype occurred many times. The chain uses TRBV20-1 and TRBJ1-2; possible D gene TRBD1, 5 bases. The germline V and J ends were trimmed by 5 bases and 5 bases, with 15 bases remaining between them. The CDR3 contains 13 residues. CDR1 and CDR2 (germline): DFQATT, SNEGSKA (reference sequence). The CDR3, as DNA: TGCAGTGCTGGACATTCGGAGGGTTATGGCTACACCTTC. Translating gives CSAGHSEGYGYTF.

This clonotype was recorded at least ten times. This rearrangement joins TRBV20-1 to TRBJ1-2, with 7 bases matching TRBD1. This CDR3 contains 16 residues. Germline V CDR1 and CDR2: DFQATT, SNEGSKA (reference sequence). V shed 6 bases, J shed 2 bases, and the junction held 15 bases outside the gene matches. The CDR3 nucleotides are TGCAGTGCCACAGATCGGGGACAGACCCAGAACTATGGCTACACCTTC. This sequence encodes CSATDRGQTQNYGYTF.

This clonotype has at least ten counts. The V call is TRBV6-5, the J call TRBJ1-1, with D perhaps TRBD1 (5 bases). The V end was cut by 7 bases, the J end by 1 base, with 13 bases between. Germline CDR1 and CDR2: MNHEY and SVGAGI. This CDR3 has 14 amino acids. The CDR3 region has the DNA TGTGCCAGCAACAGACCTGGGGGGAACACTGAAGCTTTCTTT. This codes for CASNRPGGNTEAFF.

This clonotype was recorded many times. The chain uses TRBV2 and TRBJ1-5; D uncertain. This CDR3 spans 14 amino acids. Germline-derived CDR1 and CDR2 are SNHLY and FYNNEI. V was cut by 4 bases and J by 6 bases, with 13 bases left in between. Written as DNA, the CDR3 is TGTGCCAGCAGTGCCCTGGCAGGTCCTCAGCCCCAGCATTTT. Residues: CASSALAGPQPQHF.

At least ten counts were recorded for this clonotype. In nucleotides, the CDR3 is TGTGCCAGCAGCGCCCGGACAGGGGAGGACACCATATATTTT. Amino acid sequence: CASSARTGEDTIYF. This chain connects TRBV9 to TRBJ1-3, with 9 nucleotides matching TRBD1. CDR3 length: 14 amino acids. CDR1 and CDR2 from the germline V gene are SGDLS and YYNGEE. V lost 3 bases, J lost 8 bases, and 6 bases stayed unmatched. Filled out from reference TRBV9 and TRBJ1-3, the complete variable domain reads DSGVTQTPKHLITATGQRVTLRCSPRSGDLSVYWYQQSLDQGLQFLIQYYNGEERAKGNILERFSAQQFPDLHSELNLSSLELGDSALYFCASSARTGEDTIYFGEGSWLTVV.

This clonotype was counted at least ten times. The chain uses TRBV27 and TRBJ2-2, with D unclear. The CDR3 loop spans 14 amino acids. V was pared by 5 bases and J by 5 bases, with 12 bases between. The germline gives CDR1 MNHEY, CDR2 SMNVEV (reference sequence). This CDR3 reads CASSPQLETGELFF. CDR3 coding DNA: TGTGCCAGCAGTCCCCAACTGGAAACCGGGGAGCTGTTTTTT.

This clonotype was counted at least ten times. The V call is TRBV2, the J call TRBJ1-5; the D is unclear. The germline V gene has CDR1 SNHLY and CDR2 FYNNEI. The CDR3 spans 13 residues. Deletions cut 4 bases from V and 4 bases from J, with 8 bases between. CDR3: CASSVQENQPQHF. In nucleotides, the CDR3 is TGTGCCAGCAGTGTTCAGGAGAATCAGCCCCAGCATTTT.

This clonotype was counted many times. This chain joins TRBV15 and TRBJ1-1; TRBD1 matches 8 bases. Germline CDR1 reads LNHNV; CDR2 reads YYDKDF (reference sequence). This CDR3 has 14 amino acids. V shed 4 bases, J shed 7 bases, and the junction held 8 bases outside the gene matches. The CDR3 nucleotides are TGTGCCACCAGCATAATCGGACAGGGCCTTGAAGCTTTCTTT. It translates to CATSIIGQGLEAFF.

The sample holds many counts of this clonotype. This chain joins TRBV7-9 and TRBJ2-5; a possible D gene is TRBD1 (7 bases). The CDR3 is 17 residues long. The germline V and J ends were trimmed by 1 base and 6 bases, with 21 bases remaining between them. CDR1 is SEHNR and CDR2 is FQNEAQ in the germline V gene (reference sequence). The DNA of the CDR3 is TGTGCCAGCAGCTTAGAAAGACTGGCACAGGGGAGGAAGACCCAGTACTTC. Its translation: CASSLERLAQGRKTQYF.

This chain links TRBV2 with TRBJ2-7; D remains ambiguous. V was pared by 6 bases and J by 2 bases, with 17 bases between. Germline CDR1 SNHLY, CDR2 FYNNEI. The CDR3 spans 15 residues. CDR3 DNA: TGTGCCAGCAGAGATGTGGTCGGCAGTCCCTACGAGCAGTACTTC. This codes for CASRDVVGSPYEQYF. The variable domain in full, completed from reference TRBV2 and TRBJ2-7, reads EPEVTQTPSHQVTQMGQEVILRCVPISNHLYFYWYRQILGQKVEFLVSFYNNEISEKSEIFDDQFSVERPDGSNFTLKIRSTKLEDSAMYFCASRDVVGSPYEQYFGPGTRLTVT.

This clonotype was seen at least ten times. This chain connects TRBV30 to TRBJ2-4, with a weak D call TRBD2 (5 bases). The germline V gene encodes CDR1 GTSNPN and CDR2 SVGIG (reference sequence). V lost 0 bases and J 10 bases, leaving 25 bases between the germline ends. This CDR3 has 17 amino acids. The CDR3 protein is CAWSVPEYRTQRVIQYF. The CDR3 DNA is TGTGCCTGGAGTGTACCCGAATACCGGACCCAGAGGGTTATTCAGTACTTC.

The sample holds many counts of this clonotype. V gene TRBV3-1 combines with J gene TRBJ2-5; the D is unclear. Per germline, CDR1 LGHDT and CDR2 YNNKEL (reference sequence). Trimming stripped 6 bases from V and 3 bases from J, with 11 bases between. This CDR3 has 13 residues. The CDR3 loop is CASRLITKETQYF. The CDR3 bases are TGTGCCAGCAGACTTATTACCAAAGAGACCCAGTACTTC.

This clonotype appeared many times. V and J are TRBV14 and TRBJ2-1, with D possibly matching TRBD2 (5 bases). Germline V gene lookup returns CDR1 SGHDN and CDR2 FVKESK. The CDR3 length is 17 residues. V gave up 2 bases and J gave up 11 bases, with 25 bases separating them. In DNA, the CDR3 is TGTGCCAGCAGCCAACGCCAACAGCGGACCTATAACCTTCAGCAGTTCTTC. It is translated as CASSQRQQRTYNLQQFF.

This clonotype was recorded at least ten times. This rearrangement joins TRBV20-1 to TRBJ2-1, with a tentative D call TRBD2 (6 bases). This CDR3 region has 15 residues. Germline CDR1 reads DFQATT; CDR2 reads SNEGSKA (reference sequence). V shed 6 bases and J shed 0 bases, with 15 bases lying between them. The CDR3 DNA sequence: TGCAGTGCCTCTCCGGCGGGGTTCTCCTACAATGAGCAGTTCTTC. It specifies CSASPAGFSYNEQFF.

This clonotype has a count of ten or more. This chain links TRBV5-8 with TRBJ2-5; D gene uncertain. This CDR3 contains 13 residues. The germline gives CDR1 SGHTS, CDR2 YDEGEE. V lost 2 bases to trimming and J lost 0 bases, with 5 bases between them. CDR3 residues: CASSFEYQETQYF. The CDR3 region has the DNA TGTGCCAGCAGCTTTGAATACCAAGAGACCCAGTACTTC.

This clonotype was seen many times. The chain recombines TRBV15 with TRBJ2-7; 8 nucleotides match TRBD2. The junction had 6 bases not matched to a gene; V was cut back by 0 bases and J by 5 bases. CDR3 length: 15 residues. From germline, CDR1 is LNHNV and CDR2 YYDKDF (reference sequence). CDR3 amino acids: CATSRETSGWDEQYF. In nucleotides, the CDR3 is TGTGCCACCAGCAGAGAAACTAGCGGTTGGGACGAGCAGTACTTC.

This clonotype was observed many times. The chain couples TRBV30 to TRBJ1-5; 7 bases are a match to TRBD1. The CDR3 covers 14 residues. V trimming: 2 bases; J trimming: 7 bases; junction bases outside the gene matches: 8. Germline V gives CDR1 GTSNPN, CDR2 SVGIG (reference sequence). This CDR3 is CAWSTGQSFQPQHF. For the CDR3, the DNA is TGTGCCTGGAGTACGGGACAGAGTTTCCAGCCCCAGCATTTT.

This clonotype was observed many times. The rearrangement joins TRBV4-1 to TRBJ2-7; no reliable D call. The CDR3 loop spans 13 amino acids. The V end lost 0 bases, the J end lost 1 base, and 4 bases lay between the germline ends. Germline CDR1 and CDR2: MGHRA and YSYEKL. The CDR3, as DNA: TGCGCCAGCAGCCAAGAATTGTCCTACGAGCAGTACTTC. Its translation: CASSQELSYEQYF.

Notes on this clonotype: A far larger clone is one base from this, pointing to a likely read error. CDR3 nucleotide sequence: TGTGCCAGCAGCTTGGCGGGGGGATCCTACGAGCAGTTCTTC. Protein sequence: CASSLAGGSYEQFF. The chain uses TRBV5-6 and TRBJ2-1; 7 bases are a match to TRBD2. The CDR3 is 14 amino acids. CDR1 is SGHDT, CDR2 YYEEEE, per germline. The J segment lost 10 bases and the V segment lost 0 bases, leaving 7 bases of the junction unmatched. The entire variable domain, with the rest obtained from reference TRBV5-6 and TRBJ2-1, is as follows: DAGVTQSPTHLIKTRGQQVTLRCSPKSGHDTVSWYQQALGQGPQFIFQYYEEEERQRGNFPDRFSGHQFPNYSSELNVNALLLGDSALYLCASSLAGGSYEQFFGPGTRLTVL.

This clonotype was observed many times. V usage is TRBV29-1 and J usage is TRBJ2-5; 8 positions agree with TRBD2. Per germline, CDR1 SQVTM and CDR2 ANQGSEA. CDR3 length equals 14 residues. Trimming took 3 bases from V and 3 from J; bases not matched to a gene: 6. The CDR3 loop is CSVDNREGKETQYF. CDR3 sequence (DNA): TGCAGCGTTGATAATCGGGAGGGAAAAGAGACCCAGTACTTC.